This is a list of T cell receptor beta chains from one sample in a study of molecular identifiers for immune sequencing clone quantification. TCRdb itself ran the PCR reads through MiXCR, one entry per CDR3 protein. The sample gives roughly 100,000 distinct CDR3 sequences, 35% of which show up once; about 9.1% is in the top ten. Material for sequencing was naive CD8+ T cells from blood, with Jurkat cell RNA spiked in. The source is a human donor in good health. Some libraries in this study had Jurkat cell RNA spiked in. Both conserved end residues are part of each CDR3. The D gene is left open where the match is weak. Clone size is stated in some rows and not others, as once, few, many or a class when expanded.

d_call,clone_size,v_call,j_call,cdr3_aa,cdr3_nt
NA,once,TRBV27,TRBJ2-5,CASSFVGAQETQYF,TGTGCCAGCAGTTTCGTGGGGGCCCAAGAGACCCAGTACTTC
NA,NA,TRBV2,TRBJ1-1,CASTGWGAGDTEAFF,TGTGCCAGCACCGGTTGGGGGGCTGGGGACACTGAAGCTTTCTTT
NA,NA,TRBV4-3,TRBJ2-7,CASSQGSAVPYEQYF,TGCGCCAGCAGCCAAGGATCGGCAGTGCCCTACGAGCAGTACTTC
NA,NA,TRBV29-1,TRBJ2-2,CSVPLYTGELFF,TGCAGCGTGCCTCTATACACCGGGGAGCTGTTTTTT
NA,NA,TRBV13,TRBJ2-5,CASSSLAEETQYF,TGTGCCAGCAGCTCCCTAGCAGAAGAGACCCAGTACTTC
TRBD2,NA,TRBV6-5,TRBJ2-5,CASSRTSGRETQYF,TGTGCCAGCAGCCGGACTAGCGGGAGGGAGACCCAGTACTTC
NA,many,TRBV7-8,TRBJ2-5,CASSPQWGETQYF,TGTGCCAGCAGCCCCCAATGGGGAGAGACCCAGTACTTC
TRBD2,few,TRBV28,TRBJ2-3,CASSLWGLATDAQYF,TGTGCCAGCAGTTTATGGGGACTAGCGACAGATGCGCAGTATTTT
NA,many,TRBV24-1,TRBJ2-1,CAPLRESGNEQFF,TGTGCCCCCCTGAGGGAGTCGGGGAATGAGCAGTTCTTC
TRBD2,many,TRBV12-3/TRBV12-4,TRBJ2-5,CASSLGTRQETQYF,TGTGCCAGCAGTTTAGGGACTAGGCAAGAGACCCAGTACTTC
NA,few,TRBV6-5,TRBJ2-7,CASSYSVGGGYEQYF,TGTGCCAGCAGTTACTCGGTGGGGGGAGGTTACGAGCAGTACTTC
NA,NA,TRBV7-9,TRBJ2-5,CASSLGGIRETQYF,TGTGCCAGCAGCTTAGGGGGCATCAGAGAGACCCAGTACTTC
NA,NA,TRBV19,TRBJ2-7,CASSIHRDNERYF,TGTGCCAGTAGTATTCACAGGGACAACGAGCGGTACTTC
TRBD1,many,TRBV2,TRBJ2-4,CASSRGISKNIQYF,TGTGCCAGCAGCAGGGGGATATCCAAAAACATTCAGTACTTC
NA,NA,TRBV19,TRBJ2-1,CASSTYSSYNEQFF,TGTGCCAGTAGTACATATAGCTCCTACAATGAGCAGTTCTTC
NA,many,TRBV28,TRBJ2-2,CASTPGTGELFF,TGTGCCAGCACCCCGGGGACCGGGGAGCTGTTTTTT
NA,once,TRBV11-1,TRBJ1-6,CASSLAWTRQSPLHF,TGTGCCAGCAGCTTAGCGTGGACCCGTCAATCACCCCTCCACTTT
NA,NA,TRBV2,TRBJ2-7,CASRDRGARYEQYF,TGTGCCAGCAGGGATAGAGGGGCACGCTACGAGCAGTACTTC
TRBD2,NA,TRBV6-2/TRBV6-3,TRBJ2-7,CASSWHTSEPYEHYF,TGTGCCAGCAGTTGGCACACTAGCGAGCCCTACGAGCACTACTTC
TRBD2,NA,TRBV20-1,TRBJ2-3,CSARGSAGGLDTQYF,TGCAGTGCTAGAGGCTCAGCGGGGGGTCTCGATACGCAGTATTTT
TRBD2,NA,TRBV20-1,TRBJ2-7,CSTYHFRAGVMDEQYF,TGCAGTACCTACCATTTTCGAGCGGGAGTTATGGACGAGCAGTACTTC
NA,NA,TRBV19,TRBJ1-5,CARGNDKQPQHF,TGTGCCAGAGGTAATGATAAGCAGCCCCAGCATTTT
NA,NA,TRBV5-6,TRBJ1-2,CASSLGLPRGYTF,TGTGCCAGCAGCTTGGGACTCCCCCGGGGCTACACCTTC
NA,NA,TRBV15,TRBJ2-7,CATSRDSDLGEQYF,TGTGCCACCAGCAGAGATTCGGACCTGGGGGAGCAGTACTTC
NA,NA,TRBV12-3/TRBV12-4,TRBJ2-7,CACSLALIYEQYF,TGTGCCTGCAGTTTAGCGCTAATCTACGAGCAGTACTTC
TRBD2,many,TRBV2,TRBJ2-7,CASSGASSGRPYEQYF,TGTGCCAGCAGTGGGGCCTCTAGCGGGAGGCCCTACGAGCAGTACTTC
TRBD1,NA,TRBV20-1,TRBJ2-2,CSAPGTGVTGELFF,TGCAGTGCTCCTGGGACAGGGGTAACCGGGGAGCTGTTTTTT
NA,many,TRBV7-8,TRBJ1-5,CASSPYNQPQHF,TGTGCCAGCAGCCCGTACAATCAGCCCCAGCATTTT
NA,NA,TRBV19,TRBJ1-1,CASSSVFKNTEAFF,TGTGCCAGTAGCTCAGTGTTCAAGAACACTGAAGCTTTCTTT
TRBD2,NA,TRBV7-9,TRBJ2-7,CASSPGREIVYEQYF,TGTGCCAGCAGCCCGGGGCGGGAGATCGTTTACGAGCAGTACTTC
TRBD2,few,TRBV10-2,TRBJ2-3,CASSESGLADTQYF,TGCGCCAGCAGTGAGTCCGGACTAGCAGATACGCAGTATTTT
NA,NA,TRBV12-3/TRBV12-4,TRBJ2-7,CASSPSWGDEQYF,TGTGCCAGCAGCCCCTCGTGGGGGGACGAGCAGTACTTC
NA,few,TRBV9,TRBJ2-3,CASRGGVTDTQYF,TGTGCCAGCAGGGGGGGAGTCACAGATACGCAGTATTTT
TRBD1,NA,TRBV20-1,TRBJ2-1,CSAGTTGGYNEQFF,TGCAGTGCCGGAACTACAGGGGGATACAATGAGCAGTTCTTC
NA,NA,TRBV14,TRBJ1-6,CASGRIGLSPLHF,TGTGCCAGCGGCCGGATCGGGCTCTCACCCCTCCACTTT
NA,NA,TRBV19,TRBJ2-4,CASSMAVRAKNIQYF,TGTGCCAGTAGTATGGCAGTTCGAGCCAAAAACATTCAGTACTTC
NA,NA,TRBV6-2/TRBV6-3,TRBJ2-7,CASSYSLHEQYF,TGTGCCAGCAGTTACTCTCTCCACGAGCAGTACTTC
NA,once,TRBV27,TRBJ2-2,CASTSGMNTGEQFF,TGTGCCAGCACGTCGGGGATGAACACCGGGGAGCAGTTTTTT
NA,many,TRBV6-5,TRBJ1-5,CASSAWGDQPQHF,TGTGCCAGCAGTGCTTGGGGGGATCAGCCCCAGCATTTT
TRBD2,many,TRBV12-5,TRBJ2-3,CASGSGVAGGVTDTQYF,TGTGCTAGTGGTTCCGGGGTAGCGGGAGGAGTCACAGATACGCAGTATTTT
TRBD1,NA,TRBV6-2/TRBV6-3,TRBJ2-4,CASGPSGGQNIQYF,TGTGCCAGCGGGCCATCAGGGGGCCAAAACATTCAGTACTTC
TRBD2,NA,TRBV6-1,TRBJ2-3,CASIPWAMGAGGPDTQYF,TGTGCCAGCATTCCCTGGGCCATGGGGGCGGGAGGACCAGATACGCAGTATTTT
TRBD1,many,TRBV7-9,TRBJ2-3,CASSLRQGGSDTQYF,TGTGCCAGCAGCTTAAGACAGGGCGGCTCAGATACGCAGTATTTT
TRBD1,many,TRBV7-9,TRBJ2-7,CASSDRAYEQYF,TGTGCCAGCTCCGACAGGGCCTACGAGCAGTACTTC
TRBD1,NA,TRBV27,TRBJ2-3,CASSYLTGLRDTQYF,TGTGCCAGCAGCTACTTGACAGGGTTGAGAGATACGCAGTATTTT
NA,few,TRBV20-1,TRBJ2-7,CSARAGQAPLAYEQYF,TGCAGTGCTAGAGCCGGCCAGGCCCCCCTAGCCTACGAGCAGTACTTC
TRBD2,NA,TRBV5-1,TRBJ2-3,CASSLGTSGSHGDTQYF,TGCGCCAGCAGCTTGGGGACTAGCGGGAGTCACGGAGATACGCAGTATTTT
NA,NA,TRBV11-2,TRBJ1-3,CASSFRSDGNTIYF,TGTGCCAGCAGCTTTAGGAGTGACGGAAACACCATATATTTT
NA,NA,TRBV7-6,TRBJ2-1,CASSLSGGNYNEQFF,TGTGCCAGCAGCTTAAGTGGGGGGAACTACAATGAGCAGTTCTTC
TRBD1,many,TRBV29-1,TRBJ2-3,CSVEYRGLTTDTQYF,TGCAGCGTTGAATACAGGGGGCTTACTACAGATACGCAGTATTTT